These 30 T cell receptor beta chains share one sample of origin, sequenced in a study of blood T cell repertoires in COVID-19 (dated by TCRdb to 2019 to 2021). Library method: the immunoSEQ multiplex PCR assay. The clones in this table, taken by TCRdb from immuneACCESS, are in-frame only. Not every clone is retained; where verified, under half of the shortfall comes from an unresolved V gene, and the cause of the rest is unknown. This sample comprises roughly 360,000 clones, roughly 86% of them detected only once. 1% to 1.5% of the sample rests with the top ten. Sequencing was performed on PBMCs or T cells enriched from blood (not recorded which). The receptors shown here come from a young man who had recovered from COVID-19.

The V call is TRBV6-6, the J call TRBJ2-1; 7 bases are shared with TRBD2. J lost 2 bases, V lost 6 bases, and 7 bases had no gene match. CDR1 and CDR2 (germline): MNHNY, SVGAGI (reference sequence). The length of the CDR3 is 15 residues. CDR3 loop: CASRTTGGAYNEQFF. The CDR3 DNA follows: TGTGCCAGCAGGACCACGGGGGGAGCCTACAATGAGCAGTTCTTC.

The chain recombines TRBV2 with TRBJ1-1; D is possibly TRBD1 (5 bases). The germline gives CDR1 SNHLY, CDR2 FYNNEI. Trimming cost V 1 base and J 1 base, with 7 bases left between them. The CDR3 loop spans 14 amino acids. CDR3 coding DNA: TGTGCCAGCAGTGAAGGGGGCGCGAACACTGAAGCTTTCTTT. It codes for CASSEGGANTEAFF.

The CDR3, as DNA: TGTGCCAGCAGCACAACAGGGGACTATGGCTACACCTTC. It translates to CASSTTGDYGYTF. This rearrangement joins TRBV5-4 to TRBJ1-2; 7 nucleotides align to TRBD1. V trimming: 4 bases; J trimming: 3 bases; junction bases outside the gene matches: 3. Germline V gives CDR1 SGHNT, CDR2 YYREEE (reference sequence). The CDR3 length is 13 residues. The full variable domain, its missing parts supplied by reference TRBV5-4 and TRBJ1-2, is ETGVTQSPTHLIKTRGQQVTLRCSSQSGHNTVSWYQQALGQGPQFIFQYYREEENGRGNFPPRFSGLQFPNYSSELNVNALELDDSALYLCASSTTGDYGYTFGSGTRLTVV.

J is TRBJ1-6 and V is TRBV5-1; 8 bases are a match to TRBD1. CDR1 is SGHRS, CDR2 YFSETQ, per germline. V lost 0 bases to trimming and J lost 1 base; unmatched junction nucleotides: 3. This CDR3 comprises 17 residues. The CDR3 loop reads CASSLGQGSSYNSPLHF. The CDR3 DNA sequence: TGCGCCAGCAGCTTGGGACAGGGGAGTTCCTATAATTCACCCCTCCACTTT.

CDR3 amino acids: CACTGFAEAFF. The DNA of the CDR3 is TGTGCCTGTACAGGGTTCGCTGAAGCTTTCTTT. V is TRBV30 and J is TRBJ1-1, with a tentative D call TRBD1 (6 bases). Trimming removed 6 bases from V and 6 bases from J, with 11 bases in between. This CDR3 has 11 amino acids. Germline V gene lookup returns CDR1 GTSNPN and CDR2 SVGIG (reference sequence).

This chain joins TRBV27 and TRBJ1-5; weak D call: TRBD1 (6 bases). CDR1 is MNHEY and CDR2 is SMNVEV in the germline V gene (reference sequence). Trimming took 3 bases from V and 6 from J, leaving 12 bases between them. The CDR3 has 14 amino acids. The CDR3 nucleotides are TGTGCCAGCAGTTTGGGGGCTGGGAGTCAGCCCCAGCATTTT. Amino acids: CASSLGAGSQPQHF.

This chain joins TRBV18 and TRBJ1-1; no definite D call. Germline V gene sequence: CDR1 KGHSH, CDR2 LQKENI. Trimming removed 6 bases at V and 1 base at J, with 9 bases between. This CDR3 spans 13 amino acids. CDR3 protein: CASSLDQNTEAFF. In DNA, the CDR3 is TGTGCCAGCTCTCTAGACCAGAACACTGAAGCTTTCTTT. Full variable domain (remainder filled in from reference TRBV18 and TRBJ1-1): NAGVMQNPRHLVRRRGQEARLRCSPMKGHSHVYWYRQLPEEGLKFMVYLQKENIIDESGMPKERFSAEFPKEGPSILRIQQVVRGDSAAYFCASSLDQNTEAFFGQGTRLTVV.

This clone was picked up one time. Here the CDR3 reads CASSFPLRQGFSYTF. The CDR3 DNA follows: TGTGCCAGCAGTTTCCCCCTAAGACAGGGGTTTAGCTACACCTTC. V and J are TRBV27 and TRBJ1-2; 8 bases agree with TRBD1. CDR1 and CDR2 (germline): MNHEY, SMNVEV (reference sequence). The V segment lost 3 bases and the J segment 9 bases; nucleotides outside the gene matches: 12. This CDR3 spans 15 amino acids.

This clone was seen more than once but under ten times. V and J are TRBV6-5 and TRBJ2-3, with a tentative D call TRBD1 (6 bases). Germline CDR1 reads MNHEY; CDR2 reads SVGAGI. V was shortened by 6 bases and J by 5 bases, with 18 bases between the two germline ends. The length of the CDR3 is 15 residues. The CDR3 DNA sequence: TGTGCCAGCAGCCCCACAGGGAGTTCACTAGATACGCAGTATTTT. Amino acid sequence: CASSPTGSSLDTQYF.

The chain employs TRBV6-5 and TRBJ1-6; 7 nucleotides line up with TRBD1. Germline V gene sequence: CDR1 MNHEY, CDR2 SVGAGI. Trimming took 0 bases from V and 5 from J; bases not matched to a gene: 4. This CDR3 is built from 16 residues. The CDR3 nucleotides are TGTGCCAGCAGTTACTCGATTGGGACAGATAATTCACCCCTCCACTTT. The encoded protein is CASSYSIGTDNSPLHF.

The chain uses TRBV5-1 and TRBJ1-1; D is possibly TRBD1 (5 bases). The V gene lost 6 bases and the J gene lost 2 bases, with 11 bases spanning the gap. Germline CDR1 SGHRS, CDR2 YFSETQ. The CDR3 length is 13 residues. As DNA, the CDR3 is TGCGCCAGCAAGGGGTCACGAAACACTGAAGCTTTCTTT. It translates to CASKGSRNTEAFF.

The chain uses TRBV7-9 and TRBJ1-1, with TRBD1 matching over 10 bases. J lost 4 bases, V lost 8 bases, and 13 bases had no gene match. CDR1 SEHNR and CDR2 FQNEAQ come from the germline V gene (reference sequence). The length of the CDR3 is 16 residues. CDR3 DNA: TGTGCCAGCTCCCCCGGGACAGGGGCCTTGAGCACTGAAGCTTTCTTT. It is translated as CASSPGTGALSTEAFF.

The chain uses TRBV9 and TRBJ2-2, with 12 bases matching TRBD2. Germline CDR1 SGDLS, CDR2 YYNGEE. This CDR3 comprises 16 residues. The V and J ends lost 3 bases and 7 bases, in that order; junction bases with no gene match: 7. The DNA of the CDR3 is TGTGCCAGCAGCGCCACCTCGACTAGCGGGGGCGGGGAGCTGTTTTTT. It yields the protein CASSATSTSGGGELFF. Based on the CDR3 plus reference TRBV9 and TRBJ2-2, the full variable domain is DSGVTQTPKHLITATGQRVTLRCSPRSGDLSVYWYQQSLDQGLQFLIQYYNGEERAKGNILERFSAQQFPDLHSELNLSSLELGDSALYFCASSATSTSGGGELFFGEGSRLTVL.

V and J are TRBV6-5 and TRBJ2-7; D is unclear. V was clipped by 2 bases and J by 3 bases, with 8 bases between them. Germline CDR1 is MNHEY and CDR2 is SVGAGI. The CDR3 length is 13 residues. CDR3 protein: CASSYGRNYEQYF. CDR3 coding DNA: TGTGCCAGCAGTTACGGCAGGAACTACGAGCAGTACTTC.

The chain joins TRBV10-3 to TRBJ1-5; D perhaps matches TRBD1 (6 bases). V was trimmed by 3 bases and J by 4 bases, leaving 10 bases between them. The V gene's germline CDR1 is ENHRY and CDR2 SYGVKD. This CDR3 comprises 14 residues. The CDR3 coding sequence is TGTGCCATCAGTGAAATGGGGGCTAATCAGCCCCAGCATTTT. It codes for CAISEMGANQPQHF.

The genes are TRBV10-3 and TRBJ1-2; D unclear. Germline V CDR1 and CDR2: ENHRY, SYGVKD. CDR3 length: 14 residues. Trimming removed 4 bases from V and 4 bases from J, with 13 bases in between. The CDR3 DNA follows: TGTGCCATCAGTGCCCTGGAGGGAGGCTATGGCTACACCTTC. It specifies CAISALEGGYGYTF.

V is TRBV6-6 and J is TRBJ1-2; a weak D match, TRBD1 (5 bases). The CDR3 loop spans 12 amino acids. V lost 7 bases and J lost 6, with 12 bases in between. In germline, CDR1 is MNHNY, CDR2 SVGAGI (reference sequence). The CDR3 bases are TGTGCCAGCATGTCGGGGGTACATGGCTACACCTTC. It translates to CASMSGVHGYTF.

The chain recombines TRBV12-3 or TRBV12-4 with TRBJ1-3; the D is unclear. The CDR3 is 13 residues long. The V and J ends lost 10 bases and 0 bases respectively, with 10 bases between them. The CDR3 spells CATHSGSGNTIYF. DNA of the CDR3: TGTGCCACCCACTCGGGCTCTGGAAACACCATATATTTT.

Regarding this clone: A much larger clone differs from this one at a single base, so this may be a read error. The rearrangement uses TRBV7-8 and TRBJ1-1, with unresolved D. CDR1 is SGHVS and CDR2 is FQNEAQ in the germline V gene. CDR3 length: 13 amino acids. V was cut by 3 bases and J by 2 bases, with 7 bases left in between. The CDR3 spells CASSFHSNTEAFF. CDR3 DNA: TGTGCCAGCAGCTTTCACAGCAACACTGAAGCTTTCTTT.

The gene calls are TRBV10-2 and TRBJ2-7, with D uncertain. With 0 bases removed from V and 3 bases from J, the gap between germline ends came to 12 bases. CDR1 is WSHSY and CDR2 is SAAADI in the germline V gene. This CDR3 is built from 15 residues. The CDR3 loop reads CASSESAPQIYEQYF. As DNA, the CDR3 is TGCGCCAGCAGTGAGTCGGCTCCCCAGATCTACGAGCAGTACTTC.

The CDR3 bases are TGTGCCAGCAGCGTGGGCCCGTCTGGAAACACCATATATTTT. Translated, it gives CASSVGPSGNTIYF. This chain connects TRBV7-8 to TRBJ1-3; the D is unclear. Per the germline V gene, CDR1 is SGHVS and CDR2 is FQNEAQ. With 5 bases removed from V and 1 base from J, the gap between germline ends came to 9 bases. The CDR3 totals 14 residues.

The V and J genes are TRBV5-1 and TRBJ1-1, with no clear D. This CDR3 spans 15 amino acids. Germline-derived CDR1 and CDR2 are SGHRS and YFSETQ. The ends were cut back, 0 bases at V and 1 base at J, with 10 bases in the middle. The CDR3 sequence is CASSLGSAGNTEAFF. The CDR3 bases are TGCGCCAGCAGCTTGGGAAGTGCGGGGAACACTGAAGCTTTCTTT. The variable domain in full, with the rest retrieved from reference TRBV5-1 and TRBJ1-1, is KAGVTQTPRYLIKTRGQQVTLSCSPISGHRSVSWYQQTPGQGLQFLFEYFSETQRNKGNFPGRFSGRQFSNSRSEMNVSTLELGDSALYLCASSLGSAGNTEAFFGQGTRLTVV.

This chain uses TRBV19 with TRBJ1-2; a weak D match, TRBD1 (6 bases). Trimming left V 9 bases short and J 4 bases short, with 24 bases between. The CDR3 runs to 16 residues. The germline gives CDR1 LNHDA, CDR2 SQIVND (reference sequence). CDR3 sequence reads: CASRRSETGTFYGYTF. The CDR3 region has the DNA TGTGCCAGCCGTCGGTCCGAGACAGGAACTTTCTATGGCTACACCTTC.

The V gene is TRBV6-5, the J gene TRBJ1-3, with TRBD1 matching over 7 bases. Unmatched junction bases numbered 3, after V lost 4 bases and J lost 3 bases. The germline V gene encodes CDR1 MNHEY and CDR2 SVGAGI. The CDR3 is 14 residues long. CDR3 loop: CASSSTGFGNTIYF. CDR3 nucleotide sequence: TGTGCCAGCAGTTCGACAGGGTTTGGAAACACCATATATTTT.

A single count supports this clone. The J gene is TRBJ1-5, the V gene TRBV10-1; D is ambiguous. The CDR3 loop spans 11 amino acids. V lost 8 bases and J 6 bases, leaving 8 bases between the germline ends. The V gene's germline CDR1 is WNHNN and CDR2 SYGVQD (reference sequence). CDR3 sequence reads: CASPPFQPQHF. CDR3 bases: TGCGCCAGCCCCCCGTTTCAGCCCCAGCATTTT.

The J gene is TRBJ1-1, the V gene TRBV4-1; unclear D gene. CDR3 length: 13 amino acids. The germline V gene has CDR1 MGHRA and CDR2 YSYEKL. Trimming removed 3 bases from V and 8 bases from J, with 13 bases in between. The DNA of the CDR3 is TGCGCCAGCAGCCACACAGCATCCAGCGAAGCTTTCTTT. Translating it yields CASSHTASSEAFF.

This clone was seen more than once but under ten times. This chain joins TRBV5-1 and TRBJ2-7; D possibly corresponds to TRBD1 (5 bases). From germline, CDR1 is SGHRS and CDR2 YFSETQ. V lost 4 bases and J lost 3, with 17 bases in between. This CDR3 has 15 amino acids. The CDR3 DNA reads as TGCGCCAGCAGCCTAAACGGAAGGGGTCACTACGAGCAGTACTTC. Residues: CASSLNGRGHYEQYF.

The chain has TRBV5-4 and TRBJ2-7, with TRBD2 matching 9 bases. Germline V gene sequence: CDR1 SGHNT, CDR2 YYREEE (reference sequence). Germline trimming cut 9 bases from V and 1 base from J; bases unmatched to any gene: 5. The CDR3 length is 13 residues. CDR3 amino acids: CATQTSGSYEQYF. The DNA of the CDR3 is TGTGCCACCCAGACTAGCGGATCCTACGAGCAGTACTTC.

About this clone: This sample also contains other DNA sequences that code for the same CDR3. The CDR3: CASSLAGGSNQPQHF. The CDR3 DNA reads as TGCGCCAGCAGCTTGGCCGGGGGTAGCAATCAGCCCCAGCATTTT. J is TRBJ1-5 and V is TRBV5-1; possible D gene TRBD1, 5 bases. Trimming took 0 bases from V and 0 from J, leaving 7 bases between them. The CDR3 has 15 amino acids. CDR1 and CDR2 (germline): SGHRS, YFSETQ.

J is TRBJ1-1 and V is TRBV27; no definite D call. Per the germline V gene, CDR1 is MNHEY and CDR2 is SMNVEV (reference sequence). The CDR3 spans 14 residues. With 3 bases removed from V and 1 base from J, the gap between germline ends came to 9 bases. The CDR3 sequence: CASSFDFRNTEAFF. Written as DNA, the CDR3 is TGTGCCAGCAGTTTTGACTTTAGGAACACTGAAGCTTTCTTT.